This TCR beta chain was captured by sequencing in a study of OX40 agonist ivuxolimab in advanced cancers. Overall study context: An anti-OX40 (CD134) antibody with agonistic activity, ivuxolimab, was administered to patients. Head and neck, renal cell, melanoma or hepatocellular carcinoma were the cancers that dose-escalation patients had.

Clones were read by immunoSEQ multiplex PCR, and TCRdb kept only the in-frame ones, dropping some. The sample records tens of thousands of clones, about 87% being singletons. J lost 7 bases, V lost 7 bases, and 10 bases had no gene match. Germline values: CDR1 SGHRS, CDR2 YFSETQ. This CDR3 is 15 amino acids long. The V and J genes are TRBV5-1 and TRBJ2-1; 11 bases match TRBD2. This receptor was obtained from an adult with an advanced solid tumor such as melanoma, head and neck, liver or kidney cancer. The sample in question was CD4+ or CD8+ T cells sorted from blood, obtained in a trial of the OX40 agonist ivuxolimab. The CDR3 is CASSGTSGSLNEQFF. CDR3 in DNA: TGCGCCAGCTCCGGGACTAGCGGTTCTCTAAATGAGCAGTTCTTC.